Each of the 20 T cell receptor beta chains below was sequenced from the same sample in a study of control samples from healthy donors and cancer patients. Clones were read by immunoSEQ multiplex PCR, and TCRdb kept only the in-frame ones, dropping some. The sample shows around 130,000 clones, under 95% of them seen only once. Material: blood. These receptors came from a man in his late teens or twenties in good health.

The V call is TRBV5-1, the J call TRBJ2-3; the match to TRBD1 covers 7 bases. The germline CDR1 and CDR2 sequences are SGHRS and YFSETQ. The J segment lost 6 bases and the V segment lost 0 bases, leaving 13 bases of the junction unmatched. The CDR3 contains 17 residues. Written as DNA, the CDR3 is TGCGCCAGCAGCTTGGCCAAGGGGGCAGGGATAGCGGATACGCAGTATTTT. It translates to CASSLAKGAGIADTQYF.

This chain's CDR3 is CASSLGGDEQFF. CDR3 nucleotide sequence: TGTGCCAGCAGCCTTGGGGGGGATGAGCAGTTCTTC. This sequence joins TRBV6-5 and TRBJ2-1; 7 nucleotides agree with TRBD2. The ends lost 6 bases at V and 8 bases at J; junction bases unmatched: 4. CDR3 length: 12 residues. Germline values: CDR1 MNHEY, CDR2 SVGAGI.

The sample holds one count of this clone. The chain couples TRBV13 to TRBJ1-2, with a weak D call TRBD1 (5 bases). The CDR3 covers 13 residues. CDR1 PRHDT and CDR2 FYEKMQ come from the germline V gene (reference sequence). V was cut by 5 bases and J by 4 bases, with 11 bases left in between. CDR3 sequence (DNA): TGTGCCAGCAGCAATCGGGGGTTCTATGGCTACACCTTC. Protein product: CASSNRGFYGYTF. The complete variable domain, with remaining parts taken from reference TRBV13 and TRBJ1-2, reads AAGVIQSPRHLIKEKRETATLKCYPIPRHDTVYWYQQGPGQDPQFLISFYEKMQSDKGSIPDRFSAQQFSDYHSELNMSSLELGDSALYFCASSNRGFYGYTFGSGTRLTVV.

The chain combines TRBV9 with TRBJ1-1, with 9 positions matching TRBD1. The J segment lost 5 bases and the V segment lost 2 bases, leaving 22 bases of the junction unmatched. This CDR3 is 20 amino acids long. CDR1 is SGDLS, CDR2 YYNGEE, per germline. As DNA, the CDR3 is TGTGCCAGCAGCGTTTCGACAGGGGGTAGGTTGAAACGTGGGGGAACTGAAGCTTTCTTT. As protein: CASSVSTGGRLKRGGTEAFF.

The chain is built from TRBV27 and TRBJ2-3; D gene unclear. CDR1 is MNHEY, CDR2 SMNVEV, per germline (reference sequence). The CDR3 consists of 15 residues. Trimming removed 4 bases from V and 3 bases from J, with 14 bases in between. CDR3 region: CASSYRHKLTDTQYF. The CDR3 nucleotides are TGTGCCAGCAGTTACCGACATAAACTAACAGATACGCAGTATTTT.

The CDR3 DNA sequence: TGTGCCAGCTCACCAGGACAGGTCCACTACAATGAGCAGTTCTTC. Its protein product is CASSPGQVHYNEQFF. The chain employs TRBV18 and TRBJ2-1, with 7 bases identical to TRBD1. CDR1 is KGHSH, CDR2 LQKENI, per germline. The CDR3 sequence is 15 residues long. V shed 2 bases, J shed 3 bases, and the junction held 4 bases outside the gene matches.

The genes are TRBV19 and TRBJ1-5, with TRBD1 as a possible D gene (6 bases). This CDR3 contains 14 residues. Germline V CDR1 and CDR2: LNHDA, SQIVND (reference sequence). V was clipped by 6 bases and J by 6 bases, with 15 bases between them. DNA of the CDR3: TGTGCCAGTAGCCACAGGGTTTTCAGTCAGCCCCAGCATTTT. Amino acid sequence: CASSHRVFSQPQHF. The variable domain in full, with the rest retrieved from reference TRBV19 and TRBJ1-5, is DGGITQSPKYLFRKEGQNVTLSCEQNLNHDAMYWYRQDPGQGLRLIYYSQIVNDFQKGDIAEGYSVSREKKESFPLTVTSAQKNPTAFYLCASSHRVFSQPQHFGDGTRLSIL.

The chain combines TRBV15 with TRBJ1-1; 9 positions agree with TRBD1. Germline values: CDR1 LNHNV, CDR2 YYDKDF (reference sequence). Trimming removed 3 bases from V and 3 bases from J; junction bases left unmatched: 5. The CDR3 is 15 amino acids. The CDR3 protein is CATSSRTGVDTEAFF. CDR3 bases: TGTGCCACCAGCAGTCGGACAGGGGTGGACACTGAAGCTTTCTTT.

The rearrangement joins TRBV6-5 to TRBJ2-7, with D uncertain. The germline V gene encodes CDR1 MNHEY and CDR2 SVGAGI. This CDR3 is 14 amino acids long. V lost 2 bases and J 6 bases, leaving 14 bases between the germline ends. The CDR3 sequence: CASSYLGTSPEQYF. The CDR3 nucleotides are TGTGCCAGCAGTTACCTTGGAACATCCCCCGAGCAGTACTTC.

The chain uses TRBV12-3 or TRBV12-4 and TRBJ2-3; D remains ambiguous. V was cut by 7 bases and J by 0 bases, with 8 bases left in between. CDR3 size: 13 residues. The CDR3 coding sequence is TGTGCCAGCAAGCCTCCTAGCACAGATACGCAGTATTTT. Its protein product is CASKPPSTDTQYF.

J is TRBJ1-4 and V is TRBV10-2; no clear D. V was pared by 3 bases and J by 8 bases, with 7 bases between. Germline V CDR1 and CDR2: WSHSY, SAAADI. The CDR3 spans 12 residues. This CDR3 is CASSEALEKLFF. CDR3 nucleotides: TGCGCCAGCAGTGAAGCCCTGGAAAAACTGTTTTTT.

The DNA of the CDR3 is TGTGCCAGCAGTGACGAACCGGGGAACTATGGCTACACCTTC. Its protein is CASSDEPGNYGYTF. The chain is built from TRBV6-4 and TRBJ1-2; D not resolved. Germline V lookup: CDR1 MRHNA, CDR2 SNTAGT. Trimming left V 2 bases short and J 2 bases short, with 9 bases between. The CDR3 loop spans 14 amino acids.

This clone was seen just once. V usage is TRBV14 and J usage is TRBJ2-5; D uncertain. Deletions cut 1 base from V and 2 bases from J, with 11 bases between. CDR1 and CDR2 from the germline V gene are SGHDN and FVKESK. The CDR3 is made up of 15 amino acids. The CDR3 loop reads CASSQVVGPQETQYF. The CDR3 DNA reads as TGTGCCAGCAGCCAAGTAGTCGGCCCGCAAGAGACCCAGTACTTC.

The DNA of the CDR3 is TGTGCCAGCAGCTTTAGGACAGGGTCTCCTTGGGGCTATGGCTACACCTTC. Translation gives CASSFRTGSPWGYGYTF. The chain joins TRBV7-6 to TRBJ1-2, with TRBD1 matching over 8 bases. CDR1 and CDR2 (germline): SGHVS, FNYEAQ. The J segment lost 4 bases and the V segment lost 3 bases, leaving 13 bases of the junction unmatched. This CDR3 has 17 residues.

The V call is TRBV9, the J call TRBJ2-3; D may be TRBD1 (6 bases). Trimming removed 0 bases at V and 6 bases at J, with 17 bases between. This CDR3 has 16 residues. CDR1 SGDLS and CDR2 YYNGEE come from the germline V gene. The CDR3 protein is CASSVDSGGRMDTQYF. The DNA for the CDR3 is TGTGCCAGCAGCGTAGATAGTGGGGGCCGTATGGATACGCAGTATTTT.

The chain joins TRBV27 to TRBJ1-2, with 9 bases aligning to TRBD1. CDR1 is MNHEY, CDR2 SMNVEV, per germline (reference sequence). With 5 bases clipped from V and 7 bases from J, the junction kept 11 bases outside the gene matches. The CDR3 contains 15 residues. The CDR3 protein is CASSAHPGQGLGYTF. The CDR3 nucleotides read TGTGCCAGCAGTGCACATCCGGGACAGGGCCTTGGCTACACCTTC.

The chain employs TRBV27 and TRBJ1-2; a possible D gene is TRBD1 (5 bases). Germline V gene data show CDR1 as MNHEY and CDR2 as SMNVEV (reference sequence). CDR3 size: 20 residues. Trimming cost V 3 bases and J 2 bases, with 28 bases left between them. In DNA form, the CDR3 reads TGTGCCAGCAGTTTTCTTGCGCTGGGCAGACCCCCGACAGAAAACTATGGCTACACCTTC. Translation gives CASSFLALGRPPTENYGYTF.

The CDR3 reads CAWRFTGELFF. CDR3 nucleotides: TGTGCCTGGAGATTCACCGGGGAGCTGTTTTTT. The chain links TRBV30 to TRBJ2-2; no clear D gene. Germline assignment: CDR1 GTSNPN and CDR2 SVGIG (reference sequence). The V gene lost 3 bases and the J gene lost 4 bases, with 3 bases spanning the gap. The CDR3 has 11 residues.

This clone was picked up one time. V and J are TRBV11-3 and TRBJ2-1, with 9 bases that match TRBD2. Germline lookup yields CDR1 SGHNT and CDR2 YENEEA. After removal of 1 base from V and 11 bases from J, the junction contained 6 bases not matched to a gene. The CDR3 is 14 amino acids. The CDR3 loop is CASSLGRGGSQQFF. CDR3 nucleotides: TGTGCCAGCAGCTTAGGGCGGGGGGGCTCGCAGCAGTTCTTC.

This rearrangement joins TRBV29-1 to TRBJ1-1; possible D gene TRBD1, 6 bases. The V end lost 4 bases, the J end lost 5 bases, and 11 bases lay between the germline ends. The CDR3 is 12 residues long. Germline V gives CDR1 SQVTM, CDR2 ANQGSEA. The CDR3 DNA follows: TGCAGCGTTGCCGACAGGAGGACTGAAGCTTTCTTT. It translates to CSVADRRTEAFF.